The 27 T cell receptor beta chains reported below all come from one sample, sequenced in a study of T cell changes during pregnancy in multiple sclerosis. The repertoire was sequenced with immunoSEQ multiplex PCR; TCRdb's copy has only in-frame clones and lacks some. The sample includes more than 85,000 clones, around 95% of them seen just once. The source was peripheral blood, collected in the third trimester of pregnancy. These receptors were collected from a female donor in good health, enrolled as a control in a pregnancy study.

V and J are TRBV5-1 and TRBJ2-1, with D perhaps TRBD2 (6 bases). CDR1 is SGHRS and CDR2 is YFSETQ in the germline V gene. Deletions cut 0 bases from V and 8 bases from J, with 15 bases between. This CDR3 is built from 15 residues. The CDR3 region is CASSLGGMSRDEQFF. As DNA, the CDR3 is TGCGCCAGCAGCTTGGGCGGGATGTCCCGCGATGAGCAGTTCTTC.

This clone has only one observation. This rearrangement joins TRBV11-1 to TRBJ2-6, with D possibly being TRBD1 (5 bases). Trimming shortened V by 4 bases and J by 4 bases, and 23 bases separated the two germline ends. The germline gives CDR1 SGHAT, CDR2 FQDESV (reference sequence). The CDR3 runs to 19 residues. CDR3 loop: CASSSPFRGNVVGANVLTF. For the CDR3, the DNA is TGTGCCAGCAGCTCCCCTTTTAGGGGCAATGTTGTGGGGGCCAACGTCCTGACTTTC.

This sequence joins TRBV19 and TRBJ1-3, with D perhaps matching TRBD1 (6 bases). The V and J ends lost 5 bases and 3 bases respectively, with 11 bases between them. Germline V gene sequence: CDR1 LNHDA, CDR2 SQIVND (reference sequence). The CDR3 runs to 14 residues. CDR3 amino acids: CASSGTGRGNTIYF. CDR3 DNA sequence: TGTGCCAGTAGTGGCACAGGGCGTGGAAACACCATATATTTT.

In nucleotides, the CDR3 is TGTGCCAGCACCGACACCGGGGAGTTATACGAGCAGTACTTC. Translated: CASTDTGELYEQYF. The chain combines TRBV5-6 with TRBJ2-7; a possible D gene is TRBD2 (5 bases). V lost 6 bases to trimming and J lost 4 bases, with 17 bases between them. Germline CDR1 reads SGHDT; CDR2 reads YYEEEE. The CDR3 contains 14 residues.

J is TRBJ1-2 and V is TRBV2, with D hard to call. Germline V CDR1 and CDR2: SNHLY, FYNNEI. Trimming stripped 4 bases from V and 4 bases from J, with 10 bases between. The CDR3 length is 13 residues. The CDR3 here is CASSAAGLYGYTF. CDR3 coding DNA: TGTGCCAGCAGTGCGGCAGGCCTCTATGGCTACACCTTC.

The chain recombines TRBV28 with TRBJ1-1; D is ambiguous. Germline V gene lookup returns CDR1 MDHEN and CDR2 SYDVKM. Trimming stripped 3 bases from V and 2 bases from J, with 10 bases between. The CDR3 totals 14 residues. CDR3 bases: TGTGCCAGCAGTTTCGGGAGGGATAACACTGAAGCTTTCTTT. Amino acids: CASSFGRDNTEAFF.

The CDR3 loop is CASSVTSGTMGDTQYF. CDR3 DNA sequence: TGTGCCAGCAGCGTCACTAGCGGGACGATGGGAGATACGCAGTATTTT. The chain uses TRBV9 and TRBJ2-3; 10 bases agree with TRBD2. CDR1 is SGDLS, CDR2 YYNGEE, per germline. The CDR3 is 16 residues long. V lost 2 bases, J lost 5 bases, and 8 bases stayed unmatched.

CDR3: CASSAAGGYNEQFF. Here the CDR3 DNA reads TGCGCCAGCAGTGCGGCAGGGGGCTACAATGAGCAGTTCTTC. The chain joins TRBV5-1 to TRBJ2-1; 7 bases are shared with TRBD1. The CDR3 loop spans 14 amino acids. J lost 3 bases, V lost 5 bases, and 5 bases had no gene match. Germline V gives CDR1 SGHRS, CDR2 YFSETQ.

The chain is built from TRBV30 and TRBJ2-7, with D maybe TRBD2 (5 bases). The CDR3 covers 11 residues. Trimming stripped 5 bases from V and 4 bases from J, with 9 bases between. Germline loops: CDR1 GTSNPN, CDR2 SVGIG (reference sequence). This chain's CDR3 is CAWRGQYEQYF. The CDR3 coding sequence is TGTGCCTGGCGAGGGCAGTACGAGCAGTACTTC. The full variable domain, rest sourced from reference TRBV30 and TRBJ2-7, is SQTIHQWPATLVQPVGSPLSLECTVEGTSNPNLYWYRQAAGRGLQLLFYSVGIGQISSEVPQNLSASRPQDRQFILSSKKLLLSDSGFYLCAWRGQYEQYFGPGTRLTVT.

This clone occurred once. V usage is TRBV6-1 and J usage is TRBJ2-4; D is ambiguous. This CDR3 has 15 amino acids. Between the trimmed V and J ends, which lost 6 bases and 0 bases, there was a span of 12 bases. CDR1 and CDR2 from the germline V gene are MNHNS and SASEGT. The CDR3 reads CASSHLTLAKNIQYF. The DNA for the CDR3 is TGTGCCAGCAGCCACCTCACTTTAGCCAAAAACATTCAGTACTTC.

The chain uses TRBV6-5 and TRBJ1-1; no definite D call. Trimming left V 2 bases short and J 11 bases short, with 12 bases between. From germline, CDR1 is MNHEY and CDR2 SVGAGI. The length of the CDR3 is 12 residues. The CDR3 DNA reads TGTGCCAGCAGTTACGAGGGATATTGGGCTTTCTTT. Its translation: CASSYEGYWAFF.

V and J are TRBV6-4 and TRBJ2-1, with TRBD2 matching over 7 bases. The CDR3 totals 15 residues. V lost 0 bases to trimming and J lost 2 bases; unmatched junction nucleotides: 1. Germline CDR1 MRHNA, CDR2 SNTAGT. As DNA, the CDR3 is TGTGCCAGCAGTGACTCAGCGGGGACCTACAATGAGCAGTTCTTC. This gives the protein CASSDSAGTYNEQFF.

The CDR3 protein is CASSYGQGFQGYTF. The CDR3, as DNA: TGTGCCAGCAGCTACGGACAGGGATTTCAGGGCTACACCTTC. This chain uses TRBV7-2 with TRBJ1-2; 8 bases fit TRBD1. Germline CDR1 and CDR2: SGHTA and FQGNSA. The ends lost 4 bases at V and 8 bases at J; junction bases unmatched: 9. This CDR3 has 14 amino acids. Drawing the rest from reference TRBV7-2 and TRBJ1-2, the complete variable domain is GAGVSQSPSNKVTEKGKDVELRCDPISGHTALYWYRQSLGQGLEFLIYFQGNSAPDKSGLPSDRFSAERTGGSVSTLTIQRTQQEDSAVYLCASSYGQGFQGYTFGSGTRLTVV.

The chain combines TRBV7-9 with TRBJ1-4; D perhaps matches TRBD1 (5 bases). Per germline, CDR1 SEHNR and CDR2 FQNEAQ (reference sequence). The CDR3 is 16 amino acids. Trimming took off 1 base at V and 3 bases at J, with 12 bases between the two ends. The chain's CDR3 is CASSLVEGRANEKLFF. The CDR3 DNA reads TGTGCCAGCAGCTTAGTCGAGGGGAGGGCTAATGAAAAACTGTTTTTT.

The gene calls are TRBV9 and TRBJ2-1, with D possibly being TRBD2 (5 bases). The CDR3 runs 12 residues. V lost 4 bases and J lost 11, with 13 bases in between. CDR1 is SGDLS and CDR2 is YYNGEE in the germline V gene. CDR3 sequence reads: CASSQPTNQQFF. The CDR3 DNA reads TGTGCCAGCAGCCAACCGACTAACCAGCAGTTCTTC.

This clone was seen only once. This sequence joins TRBV5-1 and TRBJ1-3; D may be TRBD1 (6 bases). Trimming pared 1 base from V and 7 bases from J, leaving 9 bases between. The CDR3 covers 13 residues. CDR1 and CDR2 from the germline V gene are SGHRS and YFSETQ. Here the CDR3 DNA reads TGCGCCAGCAGCTTGACAGGGTTGAACACCATATATTTT. This gives the protein CASSLTGLNTIYF. Filled out from reference TRBV5-1 and TRBJ1-3, the complete variable domain reads KAGVTQTPRYLIKTRGQQVTLSCSPISGHRSVSWYQQTPGQGLQFLFEYFSETQRNKGNFPGRFSGRQFSNSRSEMNVSTLELGDSALYLCASSLTGLNTIYFGEGSWLTVV.

This chain links TRBV7-2 with TRBJ1-2, with 10 bases that match TRBD1. J lost 4 bases, V lost 4 bases, and 3 bases had no gene match. Germline CDR1 SGHTA, CDR2 FQGNSA. The CDR3 sequence is 14 residues long. The CDR3 nucleotides read TGTGCCAGCAGCTCGGACAGGGGGTCCTATGGCTACACCTTC. This gives the protein CASSSDRGSYGYTF.

The chain combines TRBV29-1 with TRBJ1-2; D gene unclear. This CDR3 has 10 amino acids. V was cut by 4 bases and J by 6 bases, with 6 bases left in between. Germline lookup yields CDR1 SQVTM and CDR2 ANQGSEA. The DNA for the CDR3 is TGCAGCGTTGGACTTAATGGCTACACCTTC. Amino acid sequence: CSVGLNGYTF.

V usage is TRBV18 and J usage is TRBJ1-4; TRBD1 agrees at 11 bases. The CDR3 loop spans 14 amino acids. Looked up from germline, CDR1 is KGHSH and CDR2 is LQKENI. Trimming removed 2 bases from V and 7 bases from J; junction bases left unmatched: 0. CDR3 loop: CASSPGTGGEKLFF. Here the CDR3 DNA reads TGTGCCAGCTCACCAGGGACAGGGGGTGAAAAACTGTTTTTT.

Note on this clone: Other DNA sequences in the same sample also yield this CDR3. The chain recombines TRBV4-1 with TRBJ2-5, with TRBD2 matching over 13 bases. CDR1 MGHRA and CDR2 YSYEKL come from the germline V gene. The CDR3 extends over 16 amino acids. J lost 3 bases, V lost 3 bases, and 4 bases had no gene match. This CDR3 reads CASSQRGLAGEETQYF. The CDR3 nucleotides are TGCGCCAGCAGCCAGAGAGGACTAGCGGGAGAAGAGACCCAGTACTTC.

The genes are TRBV7-9 and TRBJ2-1; 8 bases are a match to TRBD1. Losses at the gene ends were 5 bases for V and 2 bases for J; bases not matched to a gene: 5. The germline V gene has CDR1 SEHNR and CDR2 FQNEAQ (reference sequence). This CDR3 is built from 15 residues. CDR3 loop: CASSTRGPAYNEQFF. The CDR3 bases are TGTGCCAGCAGCACCAGGGGGCCTGCCTACAATGAGCAGTTCTTC.

The chain is built from TRBV6-1 and TRBJ1-4; no firm D call. V was shortened by 7 bases and J by 3 bases, with 9 bases between the two germline ends. The CDR3 is 13 amino acids. Germline V lookup: CDR1 MNHNS, CDR2 SASEGT. CDR3 bases: TGTGCCAGCACTAGGATGTCTAATGAAAAACTGTTTTTT. It codes for CASTRMSNEKLFF.

V gene TRBV30 combines with J gene TRBJ2-2; tentative D call: TRBD1 (6 bases). This CDR3 has 14 amino acids. V lost 4 bases and J 5 bases, leaving 14 bases between the germline ends. Germline CDR1 reads GTSNPN; CDR2 reads SVGIG (reference sequence). The CDR3 is CAWTLGGGTGELFF. DNA for the CDR3: TGTGCCTGGACGCTAGGGGGTGGGACCGGGGAGCTGTTTTTT.

The chain couples TRBV10-2 to TRBJ2-7, with 8 bases that match TRBD1. This CDR3 has 14 residues. The ends lost 3 bases at V and 6 bases at J; junction bases unmatched: 7. Looked up from germline, CDR1 is WSHSY and CDR2 is SAAADI. CDR3 region: CASSDSQGAVEQYF. In DNA, the CDR3 is TGCGCCAGCAGTGACTCTCAGGGGGCGGTCGAGCAGTACTTC.

The chain uses TRBV4-2 and TRBJ2-3; TRBD2 matches 7 bases. V dropped 0 bases and J dropped 6; count of bases not matched to a gene: 6. The CDR3 length is 15 residues. The germline V gene encodes CDR1 LGHNA and CDR2 YNFKEQ. The DNA for the CDR3 is TGTGCCAGCAGCCAAGAGCTAGCGGAGTGGGATACGCAGTATTTT. Its protein product is CASSQELAEWDTQYF.

The chain links TRBV6-5 to TRBJ2-2, with D maybe TRBD2 (5 bases). Germline V gene lookup returns CDR1 MNHEY and CDR2 SVGAGI. The CDR3 loop spans 16 amino acids. V was trimmed by 3 bases and J by 1 base, leaving 12 bases between them. CDR3 bases: TGTGCCAGCAGTTATTTAGCTAGCTGGAACACCGGGGAGCTGTTTTTT. Protein product: CASSYLASWNTGELFF.

The gene calls are TRBV5-4 and TRBJ2-3; tentative D call: TRBD1 (7 bases). V gave up 3 bases and J gave up 3 bases, with 20 bases separating them. The CDR3 consists of 17 residues. Germline lookup yields CDR1 SGHNT and CDR2 YYREEE (reference sequence). DNA for the CDR3: TGTGCCAGCAGCTCGAAACAGGGGACTCGAGGAACAGATACGCAGTATTTT. This sequence encodes CASSSKQGTRGTDTQYF. Variable domain in full (rest from reference TRBV5-4 and TRBJ2-3): ETGVTQSPTHLIKTRGQQVTLRCSSQSGHNTVSWYQQALGQGPQFIFQYYREEENGRGNFPPRFSGLQFPNYSSELNVNALELDDSALYLCASSSKQGTRGTDTQYFGPGTRLTVL.